Listed below are T cell receptor beta chains from one sample, sequenced in a study of Graves' ophthalmopathy and Graves' hyperthyroidism. TCRdb re-derived calls from the multiplex PCR reads in MiXCR, one entry per CDR3 protein. The sample has roughly 500,000 distinct CDR3 sequences, approximately 15% seen once; the top ten hold 8% to 10%. The sequencing sample was made of blood. The source is a woman in her 30s with Graves' ophthalmopathy. CDR3s include the opening cysteine and the closing phenylalanine or tryptophan.

j_call v_call cdr3_aa
TRBJ1-2 TRBV29-1 CSVEGRLFFGYTF
TRBJ2-4 TRBV12-3/TRBV12-4 CASSREGLAKNIQYF
TRBJ2-2 TRBV2 CASSGVRTGELFF
TRBJ1-2 TRBV6-5 CASSYSDRGLNGYTF
TRBJ1-1 TRBV6-5 CASSYGGSTNTEAFF
TRBJ1-5 TRBV28 CASSLIPEEPQHF
TRBJ2-7 TRBV27 CASSPLDLAGTVSYEQYF
TRBJ2-2 TRBV20-1 CSATDNTGELFF
TRBJ2-7 TRBV2 CARARGQGLPF
TRBJ2-5 TRBV4-1 CASSQWYGRGGETQYF
TRBJ1-2 TRBV27 CASSFAVTQGYTF
TRBJ2-7 TRBV2 CASSEITFSYEQYF
TRBJ1-6 TRBV6-5 CASSYNGAGGALHF
TRBJ1-1 TRBV20-1 CSAAGLGNTEAFF
TRBJ1-3 TRBV13 CASSFLGELGNTIYF
TRBJ2-5 TRBV7-2 CASSLAGTSEETQYF
TRBJ2-5 TRBV4-1 CASSQKDPSFTSGAKETQYF
TRBJ1-2 TRBV19 CASTTGTPGGGYTF
TRBJ1-2 TRBV4-1 CASSFTGSGANYGYTF
TRBJ1-1 TRBV25-1 CASNHTDPITGPHNMNTEAFF
TRBJ1-5 TRBV6-1 CASSEVGLNQPQHF
TRBJ1-2 TRBV9 CASSSGGGGYGYTF
TRBJ1-2 TRBV19 CASSIRGRYDGYTF
TRBJ1-1 TRBV28 CASSLLGAEAFF
TRBJ1-2 TRBV14 CASSGRDRYGYTF
TRBJ1-2 TRBV19 CASSKGNDYGYTF
TRBJ1-1 TRBV5-1 CASSSTGVNTEAFF
TRBJ2-7 TRBV30 CAWSKGSAAGAGEQYF
TRBJ1-2 TRBV28 CASSLRGQGFTRGYTF
TRBJ1-3 TRBV12-3/TRBV12-4 CASSGGRDSGNTIYF
TRBJ1-2 TRBV6-2/TRBV6-3 CASSHHRDYPTHYGYTF
TRBJ1-2 TRBV29-1 CSVEEQAYYGYTF
TRBJ2-7 TRBV6-1 CASSVSSVEQYF
TRBJ2-5 TRBV28 CTSSPHREETQYF
TRBJ2-7 TRBV6-2/TRBV6-3 CASSPSGSYEQYF
TRBJ1-2 TRBV7-9 CASSFTGKYGYTF
TRBJ1-2 TRBV30 CAWSATPTGYGYTF
TRBJ2-7 TRBV27 CASSLLTRRKTNYEQYF
TRBJ2-7 TRBV20-1 CSARKDRDYEQYF
TRBJ2-5 TRBV12-3/TRBV12-4 CASSPSEETQYF
TRBJ2-7 TRBV11-2 CASSWGGIEQYF
TRBJ2-2 TRBV3-1 CASTPLDSAFAGELFF